This record covers a single T cell receptor (beta chain). Its antigen remains unknown. Naive CD8 cells were CD45RO-negative, positively selected for CCR7, excluding terminally differentiated effector memory CD45RA+ cells. The sample originates from a study of shared clonotypes between healthy human individuals. The V and J ends lost 4 bases and 6 bases, in that order; junction bases with no gene match: 6. The CDR3 spans 13 residues. In germline, CDR1 is SGHDT, CDR2 YYEEEE. Generated by immunoSEQ multiplex PCR, the TCRdb table keeps only in-frame clones and is missing some. The sample lists about 800,000 clones, roughly 96% occurring once. Whole-study findings and limits: Compared with clonotypes that all four donors shared, non-shared clonotypes had lower generation probabilities. Of the naive CD4 clonotypes, around 5.2% were shared across several donors. The study generally estimated greater richness for naive than memory subsets.

V is TRBV5-6 and J is TRBJ2-7, with TRBD1 matching over 8 bases. Sequenced input: naive CD8+ T cells sorted from blood. The sequence was obtained from a man aged 25 to 40 in good health. The CDR3 nucleotides are TGTGCCAGCAGCGGACAGGGTCCCGGCGAGCAGTACTTC. It encodes CASSGQGPGEQYF. Full variable domain (outside the CDR3, taken from reference TRBV5-6 and TRBJ2-7): DAGVTQSPTHLIKTRGQQVTLRCSPKSGHDTVSWYQQALGQGPQFIFQYYEEEERQRGNFPDRFSGHQFPNYSSELNVNALLLGDSALYLCASSGQGPGEQYFGPGTRLTVT.